This passage covers 26 T cell receptor beta chains from one sample sequenced in a study of post-analysis software for immune sequencing data (dated by TCRdb to 2013 to 2016). Library method: PCR. The sequencing machine was an Illumina HiSeq 2500. To reduce PCR and sequencing biases, unique molecular identifiers were built into the TCR beta cDNA libraries. TCRdb redid the processing of the public reads, applying fastp at Q25 and MiXCR, and retained in-frame beta chains. Each record represents a unique CDR3 protein, reported with the most common genes and DNA among its rows. For this sample there are under 650,000 distinct CDR3 sequences; 44% appear just once. About 1.5% of the sample is in the top ten clones. What the work shows at the level of the full study, not this receptor alone: Patients showed significantly higher frequencies than controls for roughly 5 TRBV segments, among them TRBV5-6, TRBV5-1 and TRBV20-1.

Antigen specificity for these receptors is unknown. The specimen was blood. The receptors shown here come from a girl aged 10 to 17 with multiple sclerosis.

This chain links TRBV10-3 with TRBJ2-1; maybe TRBD1 (7 bases). Germline V lookup: CDR1 ENHRY, CDR2 SYGVKD. V gave up 3 bases and J gave up 1 base, with 13 bases separating them. The CDR3 has 16 amino acids. The CDR3 protein is CAISDFRGRSYNEQFF. The CDR3 nucleotides are TGTGCCATCAGTGACTTCAGGGGGAGGTCCTACAATGAGCAGTTCTTC.

In its sample, this clonotype was seen a few times. The rearrangement uses TRBV29-1 and TRBJ2-7, with 8 bases aligning to TRBD1. The CDR3 runs to 13 residues. Losses at the gene ends were 4 bases for V and 3 bases for J; bases not matched to a gene: 5. CDR1 SQVTM and CDR2 ANQGSEA come from the germline V gene. This chain's CDR3 is CSVALDRDYEQYF. As DNA, the CDR3 is TGCAGCGTTGCCCTGGACAGGGACTACGAGCAGTACTTC.

This clonotype was seen a few times. This chain uses TRBV7-2 with TRBJ1-2, with D possibly TRBD1 on 6 matching bases. This CDR3 contains 12 residues. In germline, CDR1 is SGHTA, CDR2 FQGNSA. Trimming removed 5 bases from V and 7 bases from J, with 11 bases in between. This CDR3 is CASSQDSRGYTF. The CDR3 region has the DNA TGTGCCAGCAGCCAGGACAGTCGTGGCTACACCTTC.

This clonotype has a handful of counts. The rearrangement links TRBV29-1 to TRBJ1-2, with 7 positions matching TRBD1. This CDR3 has 17 residues. Trimming cost V 2 bases and J 2 bases; bases outside gene matches: 14. The V gene's germline CDR1 is SQVTM and CDR2 ANQGSEA. This CDR3 is CSVEPRQGAPSNYGYTF. CDR3 DNA: TGCAGCGTTGAACCTCGACAGGGAGCACCTTCGAACTATGGCTACACCTTC.

This clonotype came up a few times. The chain links TRBV11-2 to TRBJ2-3; 8 bases are a match to TRBD2. Germline lookup yields CDR1 SGHAT and CDR2 FQNNGV. Trimming at V came to 7 bases and at J to 5 bases, leaving 8 bases not matched to a gene. The CDR3 covers 14 residues. CDR3 nucleotide sequence: TGTGCCAGCATCAAAGCGGGAGTTAAAGATACGCAGTATTTT. Translating it yields CASIKAGVKDTQYF.

On this clonotype itself: A read error may produce the germline difference seen at one junction end. The chain couples TRBV10-2 to TRBJ2-6; tentative D call: TRBD1 (5 bases). Germline V lookup: CDR1 WSHSY, CDR2 SAAADI. The CDR3 spans 13 residues. DNA for the CDR3: TGCGCCACTCAGCCCTCTGGGGCCGACGTCCTGACTTTC. It encodes CATQPSGADVLTF.

The J gene is TRBJ2-6, the V gene TRBV5-5; TRBD1 aligns across 9 bases. V trimming: 4 bases; J trimming: 2 bases; junction bases outside the gene matches: 1. The CDR3 sequence is 15 residues long. Germline loops: CDR1 SGHKS, CDR2 YYEKEE (reference sequence). CDR3 nucleotide sequence: TGTGCCAGCAGCACAGGGGGCACTGGGGCCAACGTCCTGACTTTC. Protein: CASSTGGTGANVLTF.

This chain connects TRBV4-1 to TRBJ2-7; tentative D call: TRBD2 (6 bases). CDR3 size: 16 residues. The germline V gene has CDR1 MGHRA and CDR2 YSYEKL. Trimming shortened V by 4 bases and J by 0 bases, and 16 bases separated the two germline ends. The chain's CDR3 is CASSLRSGSSSYEQYF. The CDR3 DNA is TGCGCCAGCAGCCTACGTAGCGGTTCGAGCTCCTACGAGCAGTACTTC.

The chain uses TRBV12-3 or TRBV12-4 and TRBJ2-7, with TRBD1 matching over 9 bases. This CDR3 has 15 amino acids. V lost 5 bases and J lost 3; bases outside the gene matches: 8. This CDR3 is CASSPTGGPLYEQYF. CDR3 coding DNA: TGTGCCAGCAGTCCGACAGGGGGGCCCCTCTACGAGCAGTACTTC.

V gene TRBV6-5 combines with J gene TRBJ2-4, with 7 positions matching TRBD1. The J call may be incorrect, as the DNA end agrees better with TRBJ2-5. Germline CDR1 MNHEY, CDR2 SVGAGI. The CDR3 has 13 residues. CDR3 sequence (DNA): TGTGCCAGCAGCATACAGGGGAAAGAGACCCAGTACTTC. It translates to CASSIQGKETQYF.

J is TRBJ2-1 and V is TRBV5-4, with D perhaps TRBD1 (5 bases). The CDR3 contains 15 residues. Trimming removed 1 base at V and 10 bases at J, with 18 bases between. In germline, CDR1 is SGHNT, CDR2 YYREEE (reference sequence). CDR3 coding DNA: TGTGCCAGCAGCTTGCCAGGGATGCCCTCCTACGAGCAGTTCTTC. As protein: CASSLPGMPSYEQFF.

This sequence joins TRBV5-1 and TRBJ2-7; the match to TRBD2 covers 15 bases. Germline loops: CDR1 SGHRS, CDR2 YFSETQ. With V trimmed by 4 bases and J by 3 bases, 11 bases remained unmatched. The CDR3 runs 18 residues. CDR3 DNA: TGCGCCAGCAGCCTGGGACTAGCGGGGGGTCCGTCGTTCTACGAGCAGTACTTC. Amino acids: CASSLGLAGGPSFYEQYF.

The J gene is TRBJ1-2, the V gene TRBV9; D gene uncertain. The CDR3 extends over 17 amino acids. Germline CDR1 and CDR2: SGDLS and YYNGEE. The V and J ends lost 0 bases and 4 bases respectively, with 19 bases between them. CDR3 in DNA: TGTGCCAGCAGCGTAGGCCTCAAGGGTCCACAAGTCTATGGCTACACCTTC. Translated: CASSVGLKGPQVYGYTF.

The CDR3: CASTTGGLGAFF. The CDR3 DNA follows: TGTGCCAGCACCACCGGGGGCCTCGGAGCTTTCTTT. The rearrangement joins TRBV12-3 or TRBV12-4 to TRBJ1-1; a possible D gene is TRBD1 (6 bases). The CDR3 spans 12 residues. The V end was cut by 7 bases, the J end by 10 bases, with 16 bases between.

Only a few counts were recorded for this clonotype. The chain recombines TRBV7-9 with TRBJ2-1, with D perhaps TRBD1 (6 bases). The germline V gene encodes CDR1 SEHNR and CDR2 FQNEAQ (reference sequence). With 5 bases removed from V and 10 bases from J, the gap between germline ends came to 9 bases. This CDR3 comprises 11 residues. CDR3 in DNA: TGTGCCAGCAGCCCCGGACAGGAGCAGTTCTTC. Its translation: CASSPGQEQFF. Full variable domain (outside the CDR3, taken from reference TRBV7-9 and TRBJ2-1): DTGVSQNPRHKITKRGQNVTFRCDPISEHNRLYWYRQTLGQGPEFLTYFQNEAQLEKSRLLSDRFSAERPKGSFSTLEIQRTEQGDSAMYLCASSPGQEQFFGPGTRLTVL.

The rearrangement joins TRBV6-6 to TRBJ2-5; D gene ambiguous. This CDR3 region has 14 residues. The germline CDR1 and CDR2 sequences are MNHNY and SVGAGI (reference sequence). The ends were cut back, 8 bases at V and 3 bases at J, with 16 bases in the middle. The CDR3 loop is CASGETGFKETQYF. CDR3 nucleotides: TGTGCCAGCGGCGAAACCGGGTTCAAAGAGACCCAGTACTTC.

The rearrangement links TRBV24-1 to TRBJ2-3, with 7 bases that match TRBD1. V was pared by 0 bases and J by 0 bases, with 17 bases of the junction left unmatched. CDR1 and CDR2 (germline): KGHDR, SFDVKD. This CDR3 comprises 21 residues. The CDR3 sequence: CATSDLVRGPTYAASTDTQYF. In nucleotides, the CDR3 is TGTGCCACCAGTGATTTGGTTAGGGGGCCGACTTATGCCGCTAGCACAGATACGCAGTATTTT.

Only a few counts were recorded for this clonotype. V and J are TRBV5-6 and TRBJ2-4; D uncertain. Germline V gene sequence: CDR1 SGHDT, CDR2 YYEEEE. Trimming removed 0 bases at V and 5 bases at J, with 9 bases between. The CDR3 totals 14 residues. CDR3 in DNA: TGTGCCAGCAGCTTGGCGGCAGTCCAAAACATTCAGTACTTC. It encodes CASSLAAVQNIQYF. Complete variable domain (other parts from reference TRBV5-6 and TRBJ2-4): DAGVTQSPTHLIKTRGQQVTLRCSPKSGHDTVSWYQQALGQGPQFIFQYYEEEERQRGNFPDRFSGHQFPNYSSELNVNALLLGDSALYLCASSLAAVQNIQYFGAGTRLSVL.

CDR3 nucleotides: TGTGCCAGCAGTTTAGGACTCCGCGCCAACTACGAGCAGTACTTC. Its protein is CASSLGLRANYEQYF. The chain couples TRBV12-3 or TRBV12-4 to TRBJ2-7; D is unresolved. The ends were cut back, 1 base at V and 3 bases at J, with 13 bases in the middle. The CDR3 runs to 15 residues.

Many counts were recorded for this clonotype. V and J are TRBV27 and TRBJ2-1; the D gene is possibly TRBD2 (5 bases). This CDR3 comprises 17 residues. With 6 bases removed from V and 4 bases from J, the gap between germline ends came to 22 bases. Germline V gene data show CDR1 as MNHEY and CDR2 as SMNVEV (reference sequence). The DNA of the CDR3 is TGTGCCAGCAGACCCAAGGTATGGGAGACACGTTACAATGAGCAGTTCTTC. This codes for CASRPKVWETRYNEQFF.

The J gene is TRBJ1-2, the V gene TRBV28, with D tentatively TRBD1 (5 bases). The germline V gene has CDR1 MDHEN and CDR2 SYDVKM. There are 15 residues in the CDR3. The V and J ends lost 3 bases and 4 bases respectively, with 15 bases between them. CDR3 nucleotide sequence: TGTGCCAGCAGTTTTGTGTCCGGGGCTCTCTATGGCTACACCTTC. Amino acids: CASSFVSGALYGYTF.

This chain connects TRBV20-1 to TRBJ1-1; D not resolved. CDR3 length: 13 amino acids. The V gene's germline CDR1 is DFQATT and CDR2 SNEGSKA (reference sequence). Trimming stripped 1 base from V and 6 bases from J, with 12 bases between. The CDR3 nucleotides are TGCAGTGCTAGAGTCACAAGGAGGGCTGAAGCTTTCTTT. The encoded protein is CSARVTRRAEAFF.

In its sample, this clonotype was seen a few times. One junction end disagrees with the germline gene, perhaps due to a read error. CDR3 protein: CVSSLGDSSEQFF. CDR3 DNA: TGTGTCAGCAGTTTGGGGGACAGTTCAGAGCAGTTCTTC. The V and J genes are TRBV12-3 or TRBV12-4 and TRBJ2-1; TRBD1 matches 7 bases. The CDR3 consists of 13 residues.

This clonotype showed up just a few times. This chain joins TRBV3-1 and TRBJ2-7; D tentatively fits TRBD1 or TRBD2 (5 bases each). CDR3 length equals 14 residues. The V end was cut by 3 bases, the J end by 5 bases, with 14 bases between. The germline V gene encodes CDR1 LGHDT and CDR2 YNNKEL (reference sequence). This CDR3 reads CASSQTGAIHEQYF. The CDR3 bases are TGTGCCAGCAGCCAGACCGGGGCTATCCACGAGCAGTACTTC.

The chain uses TRBV12-3 or TRBV12-4 and TRBJ2-4, with TRBD1 identical over 10 bases. The end of the DNA is better explained by TRBJ2-7, so the J call may be wrong. The CDR3 consists of 15 residues. The CDR3 DNA sequence: TGTGCCAGCAGTTTAGGCGGGACAGGGGTAGACGAGCAGTACTTC. This sequence encodes CASSLGGTGVDEQYF.

This clonotype was seen only a few times. The V gene is TRBV6-1, the J gene TRBJ2-5; 7 nucleotides match TRBD1. CDR3 length equals 13 residues. Trimming removed 6 bases from V and 5 bases from J; junction bases left unmatched: 6. CDR1 is MNHNS and CDR2 is SASEGT in the germline V gene. The CDR3 nucleotides read TGTGCCAGCAGCATTACAGGGGTCGAGACCCAGTACTTC. It yields the protein CASSITGVETQYF.